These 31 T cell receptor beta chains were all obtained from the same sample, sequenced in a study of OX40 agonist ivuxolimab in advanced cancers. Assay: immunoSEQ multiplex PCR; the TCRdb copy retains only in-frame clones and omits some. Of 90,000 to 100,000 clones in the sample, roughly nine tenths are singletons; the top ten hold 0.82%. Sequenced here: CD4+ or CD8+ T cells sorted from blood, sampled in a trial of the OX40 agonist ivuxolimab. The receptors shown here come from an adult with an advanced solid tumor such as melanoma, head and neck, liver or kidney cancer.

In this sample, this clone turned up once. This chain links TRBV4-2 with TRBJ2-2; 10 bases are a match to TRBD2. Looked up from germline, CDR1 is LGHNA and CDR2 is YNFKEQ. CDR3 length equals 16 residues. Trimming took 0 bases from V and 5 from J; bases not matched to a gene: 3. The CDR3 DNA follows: TGTGCCAGCAGCCAAGATACTAGCGGGGCTACCGGGGAGCTGTTTTTT. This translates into CASSQDTSGATGELFF.

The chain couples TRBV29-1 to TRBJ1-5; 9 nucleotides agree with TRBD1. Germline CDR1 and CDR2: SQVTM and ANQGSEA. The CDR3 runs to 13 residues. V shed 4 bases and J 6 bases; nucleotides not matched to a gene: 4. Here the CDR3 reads CSVGQGEAQPQHF. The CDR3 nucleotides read TGCAGCGTTGGACAGGGGGAGGCTCAGCCCCAGCATTTT. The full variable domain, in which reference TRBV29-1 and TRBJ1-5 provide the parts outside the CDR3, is SAVISQKPSRDICQRGTSLTIQCQVDSQVTMMFWYRQQPGQSLTLIATANQGSEATYESGFVIDKFPISRPNLTFSTLTVSNMSPEDSSIYLCSVGQGEAQPQHFGDGTRLSIL.

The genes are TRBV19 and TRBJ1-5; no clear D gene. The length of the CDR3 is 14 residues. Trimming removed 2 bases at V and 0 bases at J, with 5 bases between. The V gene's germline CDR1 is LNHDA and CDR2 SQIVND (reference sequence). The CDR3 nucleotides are TGTGCCAGTAGTATATGGGATAGCAATCAGCCCCAGCATTTT. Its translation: CASSIWDSNQPQHF.

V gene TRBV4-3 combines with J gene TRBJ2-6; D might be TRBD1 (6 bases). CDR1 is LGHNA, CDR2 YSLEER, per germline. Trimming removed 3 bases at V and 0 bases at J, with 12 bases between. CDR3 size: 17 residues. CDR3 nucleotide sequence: TGCGCCAGCAGCCAGGGGGCCTTCTCCTCTGGGGCCAACGTCCTGACTTTC. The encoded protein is CASSQGAFSSGANVLTF.

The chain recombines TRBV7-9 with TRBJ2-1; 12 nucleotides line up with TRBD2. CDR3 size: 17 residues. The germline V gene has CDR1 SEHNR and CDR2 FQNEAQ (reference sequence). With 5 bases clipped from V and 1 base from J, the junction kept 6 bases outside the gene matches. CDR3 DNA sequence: TGTGCCAGCAGCCTCGGACTAGCGGGACCTTCCTACAATGAGCAGTTCTTC. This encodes CASSLGLAGPSYNEQFF. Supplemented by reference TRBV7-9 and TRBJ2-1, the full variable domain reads DTGVSQNPRHKITKRGQNVTFRCDPISEHNRLYWYRQTLGQGPEFLTYFQNEAQLEKSRLLSDRFSAERPKGSFSTLEIQRTEQGDSAMYLCASSLGLAGPSYNEQFFGPGTRLTVL.

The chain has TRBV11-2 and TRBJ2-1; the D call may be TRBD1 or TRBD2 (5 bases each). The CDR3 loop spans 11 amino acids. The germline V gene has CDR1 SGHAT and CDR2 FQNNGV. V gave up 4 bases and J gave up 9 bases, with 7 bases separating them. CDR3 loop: CASSYGGEQFF. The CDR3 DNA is TGTGCCAGCAGCTATGGGGGTGAGCAGTTCTTC. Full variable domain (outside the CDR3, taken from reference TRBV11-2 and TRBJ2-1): EAGVAQSPRYKIIEKRQSVAFWCNPISGHATLYWYQQILGQGPKLLIQFQNNGVVDDSQLPKDRFSAERLKGVDSTLKIQPAKLEDSAVYLCASSYGGEQFFGPGTRLTVL.

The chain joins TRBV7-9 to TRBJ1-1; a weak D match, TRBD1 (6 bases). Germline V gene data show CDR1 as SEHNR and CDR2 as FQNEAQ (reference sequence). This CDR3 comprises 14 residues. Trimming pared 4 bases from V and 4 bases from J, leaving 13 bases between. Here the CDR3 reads CASSYGRGGTEAFF. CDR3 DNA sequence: TGTGCCAGCAGCTATGGACGAGGGGGCACTGAAGCTTTCTTT.

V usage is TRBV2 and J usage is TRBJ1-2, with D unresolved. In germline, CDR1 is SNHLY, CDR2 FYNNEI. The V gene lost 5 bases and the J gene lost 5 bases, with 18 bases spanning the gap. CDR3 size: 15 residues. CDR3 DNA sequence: TGTGCCAGCAGTCCCCACCTGGGGTCGGGGTATGGCTACACCTTC. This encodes CASSPHLGSGYGYTF.

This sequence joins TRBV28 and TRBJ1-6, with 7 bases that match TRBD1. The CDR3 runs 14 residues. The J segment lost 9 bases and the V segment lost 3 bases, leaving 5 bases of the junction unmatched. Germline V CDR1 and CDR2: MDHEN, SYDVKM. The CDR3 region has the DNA TGTGCCAGCAGTTTTCAGGGGGTTAGTTCACCCCTCCACTTT. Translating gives CASSFQGVSSPLHF.

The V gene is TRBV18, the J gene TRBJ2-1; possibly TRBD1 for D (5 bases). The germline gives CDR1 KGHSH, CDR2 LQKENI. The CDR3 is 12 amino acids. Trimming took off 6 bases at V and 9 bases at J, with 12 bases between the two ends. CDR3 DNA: TGTGCCAGCTCGCCCCAGGGTTTTGAGCAGTTCTTC. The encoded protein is CASSPQGFEQFF.

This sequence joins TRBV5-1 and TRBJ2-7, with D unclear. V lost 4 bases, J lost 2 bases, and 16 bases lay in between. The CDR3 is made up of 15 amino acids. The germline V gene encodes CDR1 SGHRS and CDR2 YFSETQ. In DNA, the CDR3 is TGCGCCAGCAGCCCGGACCTTCCCCGGGCCTACGAGCAGTACTTC. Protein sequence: CASSPDLPRAYEQYF. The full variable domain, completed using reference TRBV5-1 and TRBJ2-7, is KAGVTQTPRYLIKTRGQQVTLSCSPISGHRSVSWYQQTPGQGLQFLFEYFSETQRNKGNFPGRFSGRQFSNSRSEMNVSTLELGDSALYLCASSPDLPRAYEQYFGPGTRLTVT.

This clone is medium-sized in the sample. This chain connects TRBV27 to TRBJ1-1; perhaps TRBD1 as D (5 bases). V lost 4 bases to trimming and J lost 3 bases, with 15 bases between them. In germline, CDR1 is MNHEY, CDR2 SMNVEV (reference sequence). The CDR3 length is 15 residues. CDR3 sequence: CASSWGSKGDTEAFF. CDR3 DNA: TGTGCCAGCAGTTGGGGGTCCAAAGGGGACACTGAAGCTTTCTTT.

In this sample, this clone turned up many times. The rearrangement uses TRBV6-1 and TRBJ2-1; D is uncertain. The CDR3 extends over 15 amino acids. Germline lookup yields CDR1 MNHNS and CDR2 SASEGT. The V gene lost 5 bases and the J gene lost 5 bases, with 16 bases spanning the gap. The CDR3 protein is CASSTWFGLDNEQFF. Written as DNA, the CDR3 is TGTGCCAGCAGTACCTGGTTCGGGTTAGACAATGAGCAGTTCTTC.

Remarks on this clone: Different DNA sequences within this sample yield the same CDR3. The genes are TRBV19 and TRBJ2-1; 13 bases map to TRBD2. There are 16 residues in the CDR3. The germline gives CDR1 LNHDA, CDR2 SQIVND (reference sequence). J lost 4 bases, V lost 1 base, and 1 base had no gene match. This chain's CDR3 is CASSIGGLAGYNEQFF. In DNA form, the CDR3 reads TGTGCCAGTAGTATAGGGGGACTAGCGGGATACAATGAGCAGTTCTTC.

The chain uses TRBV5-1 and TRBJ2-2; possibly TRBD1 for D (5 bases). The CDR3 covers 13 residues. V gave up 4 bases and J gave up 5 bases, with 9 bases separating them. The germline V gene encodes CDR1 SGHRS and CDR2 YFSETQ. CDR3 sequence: CASSPGSTGELFF. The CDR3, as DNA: TGCGCCAGCAGCCCAGGGTCTACCGGGGAGCTGTTTTTT.

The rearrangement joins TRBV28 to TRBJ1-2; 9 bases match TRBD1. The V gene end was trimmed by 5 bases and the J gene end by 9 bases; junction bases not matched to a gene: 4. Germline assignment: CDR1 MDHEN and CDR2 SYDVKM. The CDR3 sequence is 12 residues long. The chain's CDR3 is CASSPQGASYTF. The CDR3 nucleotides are TGTGCCAGCAGTCCACAGGGGGCTAGCTACACCTTC.

The CDR3: CASSPLLPGRRGNYGYTF. CDR3 nucleotides: TGTGCCAGCAGCCCCCTTCTTCCTGGCAGGAGGGGAAACTATGGCTACACCTTC. The gene calls are TRBV27 and TRBJ1-2, with D possibly TRBD1 on 5 matching bases. CDR3 length equals 18 residues. From germline, CDR1 is MNHEY and CDR2 SMNVEV (reference sequence). V lost 6 bases, J lost 2 bases, and 25 bases lay in between.

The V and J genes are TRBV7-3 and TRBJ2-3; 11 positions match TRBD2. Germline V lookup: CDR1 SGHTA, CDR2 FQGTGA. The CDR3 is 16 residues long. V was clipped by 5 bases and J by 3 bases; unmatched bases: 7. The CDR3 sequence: CASSPIAGGGTDTQYF. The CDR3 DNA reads TGTGCCAGCAGCCCAATAGCGGGAGGGGGGACAGATACGCAGTATTTT.

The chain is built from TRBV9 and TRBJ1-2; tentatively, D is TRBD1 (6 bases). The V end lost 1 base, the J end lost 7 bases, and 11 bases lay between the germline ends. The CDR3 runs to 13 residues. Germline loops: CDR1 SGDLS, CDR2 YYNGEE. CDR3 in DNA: TGTGCCAGCAGCGTAACTGCAGGGGCTGGCTACACCTTC. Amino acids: CASSVTAGAGYTF.

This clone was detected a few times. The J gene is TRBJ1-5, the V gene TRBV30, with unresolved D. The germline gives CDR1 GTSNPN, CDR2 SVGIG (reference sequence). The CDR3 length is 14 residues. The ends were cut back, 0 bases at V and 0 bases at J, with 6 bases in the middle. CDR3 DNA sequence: TGTGCCTGGAGTGTAGGCCATAGCAATCAGCCCCAGCATTTT. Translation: CAWSVGHSNQPQHF.

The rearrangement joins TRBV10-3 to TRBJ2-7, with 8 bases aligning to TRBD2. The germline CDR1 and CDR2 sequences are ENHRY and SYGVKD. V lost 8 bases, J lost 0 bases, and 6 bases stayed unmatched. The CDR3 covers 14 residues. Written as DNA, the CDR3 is TGTGCCATCCGTAGCGGGGAACACTCCTACGAGCAGTACTTC. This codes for CAIRSGEHSYEQYF.

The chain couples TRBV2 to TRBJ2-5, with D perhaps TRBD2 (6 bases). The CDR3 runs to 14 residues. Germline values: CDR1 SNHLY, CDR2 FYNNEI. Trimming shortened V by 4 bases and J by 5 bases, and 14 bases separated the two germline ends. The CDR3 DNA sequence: TGTGCCAGCAGTGCCATAGACAGCGGGGAGACCCAGTACTTC. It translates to CASSAIDSGETQYF.

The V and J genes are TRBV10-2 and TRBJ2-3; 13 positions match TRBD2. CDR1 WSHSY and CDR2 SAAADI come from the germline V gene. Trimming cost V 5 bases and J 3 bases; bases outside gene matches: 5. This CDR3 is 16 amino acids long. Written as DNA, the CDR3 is TGCGCCAGCAGTAGGAGGACTAGCGGGAGAACAGATACGCAGTATTTT. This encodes CASSRRTSGRTDTQYF.

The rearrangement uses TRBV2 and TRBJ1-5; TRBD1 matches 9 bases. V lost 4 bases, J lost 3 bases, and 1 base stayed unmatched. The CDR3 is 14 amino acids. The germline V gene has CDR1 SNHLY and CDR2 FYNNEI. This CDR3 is CASSGQGDNQPQHF. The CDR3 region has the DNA TGTGCCAGCAGTGGACAGGGGGACAATCAGCCCCAGCATTTT.

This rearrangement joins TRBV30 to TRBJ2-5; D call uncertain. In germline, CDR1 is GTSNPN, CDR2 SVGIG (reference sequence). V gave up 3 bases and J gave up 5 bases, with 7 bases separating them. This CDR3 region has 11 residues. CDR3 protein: CAWSPLETQYF. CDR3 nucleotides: TGTGCCTGGAGCCCCCTGGAGACCCAGTACTTC.

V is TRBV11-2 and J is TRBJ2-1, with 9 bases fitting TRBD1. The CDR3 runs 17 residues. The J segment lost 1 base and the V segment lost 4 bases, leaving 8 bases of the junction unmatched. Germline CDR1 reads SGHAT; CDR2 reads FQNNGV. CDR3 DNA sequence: TGTGCCAGCAGCTCCGTCGACAGGGGGGCTTCCTACAATGAGCAGTTCTTC. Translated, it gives CASSSVDRGASYNEQFF. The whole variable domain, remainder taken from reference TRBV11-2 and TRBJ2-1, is EAGVAQSPRYKIIEKRQSVAFWCNPISGHATLYWYQQILGQGPKLLIQFQNNGVVDDSQLPKDRFSAERLKGVDSTLKIQPAKLEDSAVYLCASSSVDRGASYNEQFFGPGTRLTVL.

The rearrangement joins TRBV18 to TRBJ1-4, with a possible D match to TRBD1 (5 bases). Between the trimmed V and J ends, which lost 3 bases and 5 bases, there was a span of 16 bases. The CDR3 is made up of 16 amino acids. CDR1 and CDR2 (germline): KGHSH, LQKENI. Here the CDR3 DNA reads TGTGCCAGCTCACCGATGCAGGGATATACCAATGAAAAACTGTTTTTT. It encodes CASSPMQGYTNEKLFF.

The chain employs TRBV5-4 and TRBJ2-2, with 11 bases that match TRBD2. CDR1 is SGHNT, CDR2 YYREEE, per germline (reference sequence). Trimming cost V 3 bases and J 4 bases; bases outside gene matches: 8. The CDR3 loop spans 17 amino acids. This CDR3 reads CASSSKTSGIRTGELFF. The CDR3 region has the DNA TGTGCCAGCAGCTCAAAGACTAGCGGGATCCGCACCGGGGAGCTGTTTTTT.

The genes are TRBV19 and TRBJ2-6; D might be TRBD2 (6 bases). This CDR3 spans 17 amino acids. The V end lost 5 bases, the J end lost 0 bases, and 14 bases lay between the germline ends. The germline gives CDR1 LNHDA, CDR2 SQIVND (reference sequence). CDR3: CASSRRDGPSGANVLTF. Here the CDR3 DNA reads TGTGCCAGTAGTCGGCGGGACGGTCCCTCTGGGGCCAACGTCCTGACTTTC.

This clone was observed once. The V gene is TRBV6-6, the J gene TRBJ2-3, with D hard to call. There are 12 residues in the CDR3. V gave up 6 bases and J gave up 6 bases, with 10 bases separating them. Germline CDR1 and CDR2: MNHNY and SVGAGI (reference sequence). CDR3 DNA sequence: TGTGCCAGCAGGCTGGCAGGCGATACGCAGTATTTT. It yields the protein CASRLAGDTQYF.

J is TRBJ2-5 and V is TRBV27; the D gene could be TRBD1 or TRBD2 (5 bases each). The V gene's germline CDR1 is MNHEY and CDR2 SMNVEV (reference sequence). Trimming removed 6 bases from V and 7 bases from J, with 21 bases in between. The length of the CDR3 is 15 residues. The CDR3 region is CASSPGIFLRATQYF. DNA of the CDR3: TGTGCCAGCAGCCCCGGGATTTTCCTCAGGGCGACCCAGTACTTC.